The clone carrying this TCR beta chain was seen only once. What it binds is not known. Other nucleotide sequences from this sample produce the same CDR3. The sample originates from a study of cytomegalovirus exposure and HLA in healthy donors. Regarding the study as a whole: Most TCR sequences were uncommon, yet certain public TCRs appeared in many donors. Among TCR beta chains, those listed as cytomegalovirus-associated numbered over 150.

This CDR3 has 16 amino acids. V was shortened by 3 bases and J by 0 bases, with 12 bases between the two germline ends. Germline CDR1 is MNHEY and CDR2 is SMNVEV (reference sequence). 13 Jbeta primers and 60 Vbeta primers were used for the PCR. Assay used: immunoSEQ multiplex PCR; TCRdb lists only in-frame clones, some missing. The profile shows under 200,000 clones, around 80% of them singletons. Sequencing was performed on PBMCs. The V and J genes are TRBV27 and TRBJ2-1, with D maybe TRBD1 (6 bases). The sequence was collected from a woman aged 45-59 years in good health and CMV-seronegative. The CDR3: CASSFPTGSSYNEQFF. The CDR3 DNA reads TGTGCCAGCAGTTTCCCCACAGGGAGCTCCTACAATGAGCAGTTCTTC.